The 2 T cell receptor beta chains given below trace back to one sample, sequenced in a study of cytomegalovirus exposure and HLA in healthy donors. PCR primers comprised 60 Vbeta and 13 Jbeta primers. Generated by immunoSEQ multiplex PCR, the TCRdb table keeps only in-frame clones and is missing some. The table shows more than 110,000 clones, with roughly 75% occurring only once. Sample: PBMCs. These TCRs come from a man younger than 45 in good health and CMV-seronegative.

The chain links TRBV5-1 to TRBJ2-7; TRBD1 matches at 11 bases. Germline V gene lookup returns CDR1 SGHRS and CDR2 YFSETQ. The CDR3 has 15 amino acids. Losses at the gene ends were 3 bases for V and 1 base for J; bases not matched to a gene: 3. The CDR3 sequence is CASSSRDRGSYEQYF. CDR3 DNA sequence: TGCGCCAGCAGCTCCAGGGACAGGGGGTCCTACGAGCAGTACTTC. The full variable domain, in which reference TRBV5-1 and TRBJ2-7 provide the parts outside the CDR3, is KAGVTQTPRYLIKTRGQQVTLSCSPISGHRSVSWYQQTPGQGLQFLFEYFSETQRNKGNFPGRFSGRQFSNSRSEMNVSTLELGDSALYLCASSSRDRGSYEQYFGPGTRLTVT.

A word on this clone: An end of the junction does not agree with germline; a read error may underlie this. The chain has TRBV7-7 and TRBJ2-5, with TRBD1 matching over 8 bases. The CDR3 contains 14 residues. Germline V gene lookup returns CDR1 SSHAT and CDR2 FNYEAQ (reference sequence). The CDR3 DNA reads as TGTGCTAGCAGTGGACAGGGATGGGGAGAGACCCAGTACTTC. Amino acid sequence: CASSGQGWGETQYF.